These 5 T cell receptor beta chains were all obtained from the same sample, sequenced in a study of cytomegalovirus exposure and HLA in healthy donors. Using immunoSEQ multiplex PCR, the repertoire was profiled, and TCRdb retains in-frame clones only, with some absent. The sample has approximately 200,000 clones; around 84% are singletons. Sequencing used PBMCs. These receptor sequences come from a woman in her twenties or thirties in good health and CMV-seropositive.

The V call is TRBV5-1, the J call TRBJ1-1, with D perhaps matching TRBD1 (6 bases). CDR1 is SGHRS and CDR2 is YFSETQ in the germline V gene. V was shortened by 4 bases and J by 10 bases, with 17 bases between the two germline ends. The CDR3 has 13 amino acids. The chain's CDR3 is CASSPDDRLIAFF. The CDR3 bases are TGCGCCAGCAGCCCCGATGACAGGTTAATAGCTTTCTTT.

V and J are TRBV29-1 and TRBJ1-1, with D hard to call. Germline V gives CDR1 SQVTM, CDR2 ANQGSEA. The V end was cut by 3 bases, the J end by 5 bases, with 7 bases between. This CDR3 comprises 11 residues. The CDR3 DNA reads as TGCAGCGTTGACACGAGGACTGAAGCTTTCTTT. Translation: CSVDTRTEAFF.

This rearrangement joins TRBV6-1 to TRBJ1-3; perhaps TRBD1 as D (5 bases). This CDR3 is 16 amino acids long. V lost 2 bases and J lost 4, with 15 bases in between. Germline CDR1 and CDR2: MNHNS and SASEGT. CDR3 region: CASSERSTVPGNTIYF. CDR3 in DNA: TGTGCCAGCAGTGAACGCTCGACAGTCCCCGGAAACACCATATATTTT.

The chain is built from TRBV9 and TRBJ2-1; D is unclear. The CDR3 length is 12 residues. The germline gives CDR1 SGDLS, CDR2 YYNGEE. Between the trimmed V and J ends, which lost 4 bases and 7 bases, there was a span of 9 bases. CDR3 loop: CASSLLYNEQFF. CDR3 DNA: TGTGCCAGCAGCCTCCTATATAATGAGCAGTTCTTC.

This chain links TRBV10-3 with TRBJ1-3; 7 nucleotides line up with TRBD1. The V gene end was trimmed by 10 bases and the J gene end by 4 bases; junction bases not matched to a gene: 10. CDR3 length equals 14 residues. The germline CDR1 and CDR2 sequences are ENHRY and SYGVKD. CDR3 in amino acids: CATVGTGQGNTIYF. The CDR3 DNA is TGTGCCACGGTTGGCACGGGACAGGGAAACACCATATATTTT.